This TCR beta chain was identified during a study of molecular identifiers for immune sequencing clone quantification. The V segment lost 1 base and the J segment 8 bases; nucleotides outside the gene matches: 9. The germline V gene has CDR1 MNHEY and CDR2 SMNVEV (reference sequence). The CDR3 totals 16 residues. This clonotype was seen more than once but under ten times. TCRdb re-derived calls from the PCR reads in MiXCR, one entry per CDR3 protein. The repertoire holds about 510,000 distinct CDR3 sequences, with about 20% as singletons. The receptor was isolated from a human donor in good health. Some libraries in this study had Jurkat cell RNA spiked in. This rearrangement joins TRBV27 to TRBJ2-1; 9 bases are shared with TRBD2. The specimen was naive CD8+ T cells from blood, with Jurkat cell RNA spiked in. Subset in this sample: FACS-sorted CD8+CD4-CCR7+CD45RA+ naive T cells. In DNA, the CDR3 is TGTGCCAGCAGTTTATTGCAGCCTAGCGGGATCCATGAGCAGTTCTTC. Its protein is CASSLLQPSGIHEQFF.